This TCR beta chain was retrieved from a study of cytomegalovirus exposure and HLA in healthy donors. The CDR3 runs to 16 residues. With 6 bases clipped from V and 6 bases from J, the junction kept 12 bases outside the gene matches. CDR1 is SNHLY, CDR2 FYNNEI, per germline. Use of 60 Vbeta and 13 Jbeta primers characterized the PCR. Measured with immunoSEQ multiplex PCR; TCRdb has only the in-frame clones, and not every one. The sample yields some 64,000 clones, about 89% seen once. This chain links TRBV2 with TRBJ2-1; 9 bases align to TRBD2. Sequencing was performed on PBMCs. The TCR sequence derives from a man aged 25-45 years in good health and CMV-seropositive. The CDR3 region has the DNA TGTGCCAGCAGCCGAGGGGGCGGGAGGGCCGTCAATGAGCAGTTCTTC. Its translation: CASSRGGGRAVNEQFF.